This TCR beta chain was found in a study of blood T cell repertoires in COVID-19. Trimming at V came to 4 bases and at J to 4 bases, leaving 2 bases not matched to a gene. Germline loops: CDR1 MRHNA, CDR2 SNTAGT. The CDR3 has 13 amino acids. Repertoires were generated with immunoSEQ multiplex PCR, while TCRdb's copy carries only in-frame clones and drops some. The table includes some 430,000 clones, 90% detected once. Ages ranged from 18 to 89 years, with residence in around 24 US areas. Each participant's cohort was designated according to participant-reported clinical history. Two consecutive negative NP/OP PCR tests, clearance, or resolved symptoms defined Cohort 3 recovery.

Sequenced sample: PBMCs or T cells enriched from blood (not recorded which). This TCR was recovered from a man aged 18 to 35 who had recovered from COVID-19. This chain joins TRBV6-4 and TRBJ1-2, with 8 bases fitting TRBD1. Here the CDR3 DNA reads TGTGCCAGCAGTGCTGGACAGGGCTATGGCTACACCTTC. The encoded protein is CASSAGQGYGYTF.